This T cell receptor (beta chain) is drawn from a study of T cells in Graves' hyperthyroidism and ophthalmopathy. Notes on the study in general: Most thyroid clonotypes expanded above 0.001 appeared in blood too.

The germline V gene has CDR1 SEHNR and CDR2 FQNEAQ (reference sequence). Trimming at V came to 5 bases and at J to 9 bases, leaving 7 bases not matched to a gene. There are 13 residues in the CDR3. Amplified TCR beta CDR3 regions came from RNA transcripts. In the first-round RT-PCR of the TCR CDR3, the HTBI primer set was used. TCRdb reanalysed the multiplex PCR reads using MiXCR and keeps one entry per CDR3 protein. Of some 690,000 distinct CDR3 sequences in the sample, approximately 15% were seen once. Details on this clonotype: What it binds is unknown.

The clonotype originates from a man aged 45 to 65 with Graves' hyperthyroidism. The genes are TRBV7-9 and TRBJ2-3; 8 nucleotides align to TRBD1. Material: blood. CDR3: CASSQDQGATQYF. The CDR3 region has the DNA TGTGCCAGCAGCCAGGATCAGGGGGCGACGCAGTATTTT. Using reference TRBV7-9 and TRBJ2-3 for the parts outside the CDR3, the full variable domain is DTGVSQNPRHKITKRGQNVTFRCDPISEHNRLYWYRQTLGQGPEFLTYFQNEAQLEKSRLLSDRFSAERPKGSFSTLEIQRTEQGDSAMYLCASSQDQGATQYFGPGTRLTVL.